A selection of T cell receptor beta chains follows, all from one sample in a study of graft-versus-host responses after intestinal transplantation. TCRdb keeps only in-frame clones here, not all; method: immunoSEQ multiplex PCR. Of about 89,000 clones listed, about nine tenths are singletons. Their target antigens are unknown. Sequenced material: unstimulated CD4+ T cells sorted from spleen or lymph node cells, taken before intestinal transplant. Every receptor here comes from a human donor who received an intestinal transplant. Each CDR3 is given with its conserved first and last residue. The D gene is left open where the match is weak. Clone size is stated in some rows and not others, as once, few, many or a class when expanded.

J gene: TRBJ1-6
D gene: TRBD1
V gene: TRBV7-9
clone size: once
CDR3 DNA: TGTGCCAGCAGCCGGACAGGGATCAGCTCCTATAATTCACCCCTCCACTTT
CDR3 protein: CASSRTGISSYNSPLHF

J gene: TRBJ2-3
D gene: TRBD1
V gene: TRBV29-1
clone size: -
CDR3 DNA: TGCAGCGTTGTAACAGGGGCTAGCACAGATACGCAGTATTTT
CDR3 protein: CSVVTGASTDTQYF

J gene: TRBJ1-2
D gene: -
V gene: TRBV7-9
clone size: -
CDR3 DNA: TGTGCCAGCAGCTTACTGTCGGGCGGCGGGGATGGCTACACCTTC
CDR3 protein: CASSLLSGGGDGYTF

J gene: TRBJ2-1
D gene: -
V gene: TRBV5-5
clone size: -
CDR3 DNA: TGTGCCAGCAGCTTGGGGAGTGGCTCCTACAATGAGCAGTTCTTC
CDR3 protein: CASSLGSGSYNEQFF

J gene: TRBJ1-1
D gene: TRBD1
V gene: TRBV5-1
clone size: once
CDR3 DNA: TGCGCCAGCGGAGGAGGACAGGGTGTATCCACTGAAGCTTTCTTT
CDR3 protein: CASGGGQGVSTEAFF

J gene: TRBJ2-7
D gene: -
V gene: TRBV25-1
clone size: -
CDR3 DNA: TGTGCCAGCAGTGAAGAGGGCCGACCGTCCTACGAGCAGTACTTC
CDR3 protein: CASSEEGRPSYEQYF

J gene: TRBJ2-5
D gene: -
V gene: TRBV4-1
clone size: -
CDR3 DNA: TGCGCCAGCAGCAACAAGGAGCTAGCAGGGACCCAGTACTTC
CDR3 protein: CASSNKELAGTQYF

J gene: TRBJ1-5
D gene: TRBD1
V gene: TRBV19
clone size: -
CDR3 DNA: TGTGCCAGTAGTAGCCCGGGACAGGGCCTGTCGCCCCAGCATTTT
CDR3 protein: CASSSPGQGLSPQHF

J gene: TRBJ1-2
D gene: TRBD1
V gene: TRBV25-1
clone size: -
CDR3 DNA: TGTGCCAGCAGTGTCCCGGGACAGGGCTATGGCTACACCTTC
CDR3 protein: CASSVPGQGYGYTF

J gene: TRBJ2-7
D gene: -
V gene: TRBV11-1
clone size: once
CDR3 DNA: TGTGCCAGCAGCTTAGGTCTGGGGCACGAGCAGTACTTC
CDR3 protein: CASSLGLGHEQYF

J gene: TRBJ2-7
D gene: -
V gene: TRBV30
clone size: -
CDR3 DNA: TGTGCCTGGAGCGTACAAGCCTACGAGCAGTACTTC
CDR3 protein: CAWSVQAYEQYF

J gene: TRBJ2-3
D gene: TRBD2
V gene: TRBV25-1
clone size: -
CDR3 DNA: TGTGCCAGCAGTGATTACCTTCACCGGCGGGGGGACGCAGATACGCAGTATTTT
CDR3 protein: CASSDYLHRRGDADTQYF

J gene: TRBJ1-2
D gene: -
V gene: TRBV19
clone size: -
CDR3 DNA: TGTGCCAGTAGTATAGCCAGGGGCGGCTACACCTTC
CDR3 protein: CASSIARGGYTF

J gene: TRBJ2-7
D gene: -
V gene: TRBV5-8
clone size: -
CDR3 DNA: TGTGCCAGCAGCTTGGCCGGATCCCACTACTACGAGCAGTACTTC
CDR3 protein: CASSLAGSHYYEQYF

J gene: TRBJ2-7
D gene: -
V gene: TRBV4-3
clone size: -
CDR3 DNA: TGCGCCAGCAGCCAAGAGGTACCAAGCGGACCTTTCGAGCAGTACTTC
CDR3 protein: CASSQEVPSGPFEQYF

J gene: TRBJ2-7
D gene: TRBD2
V gene: TRBV6-6
clone size: -
CDR3 DNA: TGTGCCAGCAGTTACCTGGGACTAGCCGGCGAGCAGTACTTC
CDR3 protein: CASSYLGLAGEQYF

J gene: TRBJ2-3
D gene: -
V gene: TRBV4-3
clone size: -
CDR3 DNA: TGCGCCAGCAGCCAAGATGCGGGGAAGGGCACAGATACGCAGTATTTT
CDR3 protein: CASSQDAGKGTDTQYF

J gene: TRBJ2-7
D gene: TRBD1
V gene: TRBV7-2
clone size: -
CDR3 DNA: TGTGCCAGCAGCTTAACGGTTCAGCGAGGACAGGTGTTCTCCTACGAGCAGTACTTC
CDR3 protein: CASSLTVQRGQVFSYEQYF

J gene: TRBJ2-2
D gene: -
V gene: TRBV5-1
clone size: -
CDR3 DNA: TGCGCCAGCAGCTTGACAGGGACTACTGGGACCGGGGAGCTGTTTTTT
CDR3 protein: CASSLTGTTGTGELFF

J gene: TRBJ2-3
D gene: -
V gene: TRBV5-5
clone size: -
CDR3 DNA: TGTGCCAGCAGCTTTAACATAGCAGCGGCAGATACGCAGTATTTT
CDR3 protein: CASSFNIAAADTQYF

J gene: TRBJ1-4
D gene: -
V gene: TRBV14
clone size: -
CDR3 DNA: TGTGCCAGCAGCCAAACGCAGTTCCCTAATGAAAAACTGTTTTTT
CDR3 protein: CASSQTQFPNEKLFF

J gene: TRBJ2-7
D gene: -
V gene: TRBV6-1
clone size: -
CDR3 DNA: TGTGCCAGCAGTGTCTGGAGAACCTACGAGCAGTACTTC
CDR3 protein: CASSVWRTYEQYF

J gene: TRBJ2-1
D gene: TRBD1
V gene: TRBV18
clone size: -
CDR3 DNA: TGTGCCAGCTCACTTGGACAGGGGGAATACAATGAGCAGTTCTTC
CDR3 protein: CASSLGQGEYNEQFF

J gene: TRBJ2-1
D gene: -
V gene: TRBV21-1
clone size: -
CDR3 DNA: TGTGCCAGCAGCAAACCCTTCCTAGCGGGGAGTATGAATGAGCAGTTCTTC
CDR3 protein: CASSKPFLAGSMNEQFF

J gene: TRBJ2-7
D gene: -
V gene: TRBV10-3
clone size: -
CDR3 DNA: TGTGCCATCAGTGAGTCGAATGGGGGCGCTTACGAGCAGTACTTC
CDR3 protein: CAISESNGGAYEQYF

J gene: TRBJ2-2
D gene: TRBD1
V gene: TRBV6-6
clone size: -
CDR3 DNA: TGTGCCAGCAGCGGACAGGGGGATCCCACCGGGGAGCTGTTTTTT
CDR3 protein: CASSGQGDPTGELFF

J gene: TRBJ1-6
D gene: TRBD1
V gene: TRBV27
clone size: -
CDR3 DNA: TGTGCCAGCAGTTTTACCGGGACAGGAAATTCACCCCTCCACTTT
CDR3 protein: CASSFTGTGNSPLHF

J gene: TRBJ2-7
D gene: TRBD1
V gene: TRBV4-3
clone size: -
CDR3 DNA: TGCGCCAGCAGCCAAGAGTCAAGGGGGCGATACGAGCAGTACTTC
CDR3 protein: CASSQESRGRYEQYF

J gene: TRBJ1-5
D gene: -
V gene: TRBV5-1
clone size: -
CDR3 DNA: TGCGCCAGCAGCTTGGATGGGGGGAGGGGTCAGCCCCAGCATTTT
CDR3 protein: CASSLDGGRGQPQHF

J gene: TRBJ2-3
D gene: -
V gene: TRBV7-2
clone size: -
CDR3 DNA: TGTGCCAGCAGCTTAGCGGTGGGGGGATCTAGCACAGATACGCAGTATTTT
CDR3 protein: CASSLAVGGSSTDTQYF

J gene: TRBJ2-1
D gene: TRBD2
V gene: TRBV5-4
clone size: -
CDR3 DNA: TGTGCCAGCAGCTCATACGGGACTAGCGGGGTCAGCTCCTACAATGAGCAGTTCTTC
CDR3 protein: CASSSYGTSGVSSYNEQFF

J gene: TRBJ2-7
D gene: -
V gene: TRBV11-3
clone size: -
CDR3 DNA: TGTGCCAGCAGCTCAACGTGGGCGGCTAGCGCCGAAACCTACGAGCAGTACTTC
CDR3 protein: CASSSTWAASAETYEQYF

J gene: TRBJ2-1
D gene: TRBD2
V gene: TRBV30
clone size: -
CDR3 DNA: TGTGCCTCGACCCTAACTAGCGGGGGGGCCCTTGGCAATGAGCAGTTCTTC
CDR3 protein: CASTLTSGGALGNEQFF

J gene: TRBJ2-7
D gene: TRBD1
V gene: TRBV27
clone size: -
CDR3 DNA: TGTGCCAGCAGTCCCTGGACAGGGGCGGTAGAGCAGTACTTC
CDR3 protein: CASSPWTGAVEQYF

J gene: TRBJ2-4
D gene: TRBD2
V gene: TRBV19
clone size: -
CDR3 DNA: TGTGCCAGTAGTATAGAACAGCGGGGGGACATTCAGTACTTC
CDR3 protein: CASSIEQRGDIQYF

J gene: TRBJ2-7
D gene: TRBD2
V gene: TRBV4-1
clone size: -
CDR3 DNA: TGCGCCAGCAGCCAAGACCCAGCGGGATCCTACGAGCAGTACTTC
CDR3 protein: CASSQDPAGSYEQYF

J gene: TRBJ1-1
D gene: TRBD1
V gene: TRBV10-3
clone size: -
CDR3 DNA: TGTGCCATCAGTGAGTGGTCGCAGGGGGGTTATATAGAAGCTTTCTTT
CDR3 protein: CAISEWSQGGYIEAFF

J gene: TRBJ1-4
D gene: TRBD1
V gene: TRBV29-1
clone size: -
CDR3 DNA: TGCAGCGTCAGGGGTCGGACAGGGGCTAATGAAAAACTGTTTTTT
CDR3 protein: CSVRGRTGANEKLFF

J gene: TRBJ1-1
D gene: -
V gene: TRBV18
clone size: -
CDR3 DNA: TGTGCCAGCTCACCAACAGGTTTGAACACTGAAGCTTTCTTT
CDR3 protein: CASSPTGLNTEAFF

J gene: TRBJ1-5
D gene: TRBD1
V gene: TRBV7-8
clone size: -
CDR3 DNA: TGTGCCAGCAGCGAAACAGGGGCGCTAACCACTCAGCCCCAGCATTTT
CDR3 protein: CASSETGALTTQPQHF

J gene: TRBJ2-2
D gene: TRBD2
V gene: TRBV5-4
clone size: -
CDR3 DNA: TGTGCCAGCCCGGGTCCTAGCGGGGGGAACACCGGGGAGCTGTTTTTT
CDR3 protein: CASPGPSGGNTGELFF

J gene: TRBJ2-3
D gene: -
V gene: TRBV7-2
clone size: -
CDR3 DNA: TGTGCCAGCAGCTTAACAGCACAGGATACGCAGTATTTT
CDR3 protein: CASSLTAQDTQYF

J gene: TRBJ2-3
D gene: TRBD2
V gene: TRBV6-5
clone size: once
CDR3 DNA: TGTGCCAGCAGTCCCATAGCGGGGACCACAGATACGCAGTATTTT
CDR3 protein: CASSPIAGTTDTQYF

J gene: TRBJ1-4
D gene: TRBD1
V gene: TRBV19
clone size: once
CDR3 DNA: TGTGCCAGTAGTGCCGGACAGGGAACAACTAATGAAAAACTGTTTTTT
CDR3 protein: CASSAGQGTTNEKLFF

J gene: TRBJ2-2
D gene: -
V gene: TRBV6-1
clone size: -
CDR3 DNA: TGTGCCAGCAGTGACGCGGAAGGCATGTATACCGGGGAGCTGTTTTTT
CDR3 protein: CASSDAEGMYTGELFF

J gene: TRBJ2-5
D gene: -
V gene: TRBV18
clone size: -
CDR3 DNA: TGTGCCAGCTCACCGACGGGACAAGAGACCCAGTACTTC
CDR3 protein: CASSPTGQETQYF